This T cell receptor (beta chain) came from a study of T cells in Graves' hyperthyroidism and ophthalmopathy. Overall study findings and caveats: Most clonotypes expanded in the thyroid (above 0.001) were also present in blood.

RNA transcripts gave rise to amplified TCR beta CDR3 regions. Researchers ran a first-round RT-PCR on the TCR CDR3 using the HTBI primer set. TCRdb reprocessed the multiplex PCR reads with MiXCR, giving one entry per CDR3 protein. The sample has hundreds of thousands of distinct CDR3 sequences; less than 30% are singletons. Many counts were recorded for this clonotype. Antigen unknown. Trimming pared 6 bases from V and 3 bases from J, leaving 15 bases between. Per the germline V gene, CDR1 is MNHEY and CDR2 is SVGAGI. This CDR3 spans 14 amino acids. The V call is TRBV6-5, the J call TRBJ2-7; D gene ambiguous. Sequenced: blood. The sequence was collected from a man aged 35 to 55 with Graves' hyperthyroidism that later progressed to Graves' ophthalmopathy. Written as DNA, the CDR3 is TGTGCCAGCAGCCCCCACGGGTCAGGCTACGAGCAGTACTTC. This codes for CASSPHGSGYEQYF.